The clone carrying this TCR beta chain was picked up a small number of times. This sample was taken from a study of blood T cell repertoires in COVID-19. Whole-study context: COVID-19 samples, acute and convalescent, were from the United States, Italy and Spain. T cells, B-cell-depleted T cells, or PBMCs supplied cDNA or gDNA.

The length of the CDR3 is 17 residues. Germline assignment: CDR1 MGHRA and CDR2 YSYEKL. After removal of 3 bases from V and 5 bases from J, the junction contained 9 bases not matched to a gene. Original handling: The assay estimated nucleated cells by amplifying reference gene primers. This table comes from immunoSEQ multiplex PCR, and its TCRdb copy is limited to in-frame clones, with some not included. D and trimming come from the DNA, and the V and J calls and clone size come from that table. The table lists around 240,000 clones, 84% of them singletons, with about 1.5% in the top ten. Sequenced input: peripheral blood. The chain is built from TRBV4-1 and TRBJ2-1; 11 bases line up with TRBD2. This clonotype was sampled from a woman between 40 and 55 years old who had recovered from COVID-19. The CDR3 is CASSQGITSGGNNEQFF. Here the CDR3 DNA reads TGCGCCAGCAGCCAGGGGATTACTAGCGGGGGCAACAATGAGCAGTTCTTC.